Listed below are T cell receptor beta chains from one sample, sequenced in a study of cytomegalovirus exposure and HLA in healthy donors. This table comes from immunoSEQ multiplex PCR, and its TCRdb copy is limited to in-frame clones, with some not included. Counted here are about 360,000 clones, roughly 88% occurring once; the ten biggest clones make up over 0.75%. The sample comprised PBMCs. These receptors were taken from a woman between 18 and 29 years old in good health and CMV-seronegative. Both conserved end residues are part of each CDR3. D genes are given only for firm matches. Clone size is not always given. Where it is, it says once, few, many or a class for expanded clones.

V gene,clone size,D gene,J gene,CDR3 DNA,CDR3 protein
TRBV5-4,.,TRBD2,TRBJ2-2,TGTGCCAGCAGCTTGGAGGGGACTAGGGCCGGGGAGCTGTTTTTT,CASSLEGTRAGELFF
TRBV29-1,.,.,TRBJ2-7,TGCAGCGTTGCAGGGGACGAGCAGTACTTC,CSVAGDEQYF
TRBV7-9,.,.,TRBJ1-4,TGTGCCAGCAGCGCCAGGGGACGGGCAAACGCCGATGAAAAACTGTTTTTT,CASSARGRANADEKLFF
TRBV2,.,.,TRBJ1-6,TGTGCCAGCAGCGGAATGCGAGGTGCCTATAATTCACCCCTCCACTTT,CASSGMRGAYNSPLHF
TRBV9,.,TRBD1,TRBJ1-2,TGTGCCAGCAGCCCAGGCGGCAGGGGGCATGGCTACACCTTC,CASSPGGRGHGYTF
TRBV7-6,.,TRBD1,TRBJ2-7,TGTGCCAGCAGCTTAGGTCCCAGGGGGAGCTACGAGCAGTACTTC,CASSLGPRGSYEQYF
TRBV28,.,TRBD2,TRBJ2-7,TGTGCCAGCAGTTTAGGGTCCAGCGGGAGGCTCAAGCAGTACTTC,CASSLGSSGRLKQYF
TRBV28,.,.,TRBJ2-6,TGTGCCAGCAGTTCAGGGGCTTCTGGGGCCAACGTCCTGACTTTC,CASSSGASGANVLTF
TRBV4-1,.,.,TRBJ2-7,TGCGCCAGCAGCCAAGTATGGCAGGGCTCCTACGAGCAGTACTTC,CASSQVWQGSYEQYF
TRBV5-1,.,TRBD1,TRBJ2-2,TGCGCCAGCAGCTTCCGGGACAGGGGGAACACCGGGGAGCTGTTTTTT,CASSFRDRGNTGELFF
TRBV2,.,.,TRBJ2-7,TGTGCCAGCAGTGAAAGGGGGAGGACAGGACGCCCCTATGCCTACGAGCAGTACTTC,CASSERGRTGRPYAYEQYF
TRBV6-1,.,TRBD1,TRBJ1-2,TGTGCCAGCAGTGACAGGGGGCCCTATGGCTACACCTTC,CASSDRGPYGYTF
TRBV27,.,.,TRBJ1-2,TGTGCCAGCAGCACCGAACTGGGGGGAGCGAACTATGGCTACACCTTC,CASSTELGGANYGYTF
TRBV27,few,TRBD2,TRBJ2-5,TGTGCCAGCAGTCTCCGCGCTAGCGGGGGGTCTGAGACCCAGTACTTC,CASSLRASGGSETQYF
TRBV15,once,TRBD1,TRBJ2-5,TGTGCCACCAGTCCAGACCAGGGGGAAGAGACCCAGTACTTC,CATSPDQGEETQYF
TRBV4-2,.,TRBD1,TRBJ2-2,TGTGCCAGCAGCCAAGATTGGTCCAGGGGGCCCGGGGAGCTGTTTTTT,CASSQDWSRGPGELFF
TRBV10-1,.,.,TRBJ1-2,TGCGCCAGCAGTTCCCAACAGGGATTAATCTATGGCTACACCTTC,CASSSQQGLIYGYTF
TRBV28,.,TRBD2,TRBJ2-1,TGTGCCAGCAGCAGCGTGGGGGGGAGGACATACAATGAGCAGTTCTTC,CASSSVGGRTYNEQFF
TRBV4-2,.,.,TRBJ1-1,TGTGCCAGCAGCCAAGATCAGGTGCCGAACACTGAAGCTTTCTTT,CASSQDQVPNTEAFF
TRBV29-1,many,.,TRBJ2-7,TGCAGCGCGGCGCAGGGTAACGAGCAGTACTTC,CSAAQGNEQYF
TRBV5-1,once,TRBD2,TRBJ2-7,TGCGCCAGCAGCCTCACTAGCGGGACCTACGAGCAGTACTTC,CASSLTSGTYEQYF
TRBV19,many,TRBD1,TRBJ1-1,TGTGCCAGTAGATCCGGACAGGGAGGGCGAACTGAAGCTTTCTTT,CASRSGQGGRTEAFF
TRBV30,once,TRBD1,TRBJ2-7,TGTGCCTGGAGTGTAGGGACAGGGAGCTACGAGCAGTACTTC,CAWSVGTGSYEQYF
TRBV28,.,.,TRBJ1-1,TGTGCCACCTGGACGGGGGTTAGGACCTCTGAAGCTTTCTTT,CATWTGVRTSEAFF
TRBV7-6,.,.,TRBJ2-7,TGTGCCAGCAGCTTAGAGGCGAGCGGTTCCTACGAGCAGTACTTC,CASSLEASGSYEQYF
TRBV20-1,.,.,TRBJ2-5,TGCAGTGCCAAGAGGGCTGGGACCCAGTACTTC,CSAKRAGTQYF
TRBV28,.,.,TRBJ1-5,TGTGCCAGCAGTTTTTGGAGCAGAAATCAGCCCCAGCATTTT,CASSFWSRNQPQHF
TRBV18,once,.,TRBJ2-2,TGTGCCAGCTCACCAATTCAGGGGGGAACCGGGGAGCTGTTTTTT,CASSPIQGGTGELFF
TRBV6-5,.,TRBD1,TRBJ2-7,TGTGCCAGCAGTTACTCGGGACAGGGGGTTGGCGAGCAGTACTTC,CASSYSGQGVGEQYF
TRBV30,.,.,TRBJ1-1,TGTGCCTGGAGACTTACAGGGCCGGGCGGAGCTTTCTTT,CAWRLTGPGGAFF
TRBV29-1,.,.,TRBJ2-7,TGCAGCGTCCCGATACGGGTGTACGAGCAGTACTTC,CSVPIRVYEQYF
TRBV29-1,.,TRBD2,TRBJ2-3,TGCAGCGTTGAGGTTCCCGGGGGAGGGGATACGCAGTATTTT,CSVEVPGGGDTQYF
TRBV27,.,.,TRBJ1-2,TGTGCCAGCAGGCGGGAGGGGCAAGAATCCGGCTACACCTTC,CASRREGQESGYTF
TRBV28,.,TRBD1,TRBJ1-5,TGTGCCAGCAGTTTCAGGACAGGGGGCAATCAGCCCCAGCATTTT,CASSFRTGGNQPQHF
TRBV28,once,TRBD1,TRBJ1-5,TGTGCCAGCAGTGCAGACAGGGGAAATCAGCCCCAGCATTTT,CASSADRGNQPQHF
TRBV28,.,.,TRBJ2-7,TGTGCCAGCAGTCCGGCGTGGGGCGGGGAGTACTTC,CASSPAWGGEYF
TRBV6-5,.,.,TRBJ1-2,TGTGCCAGCAGTTACGGTCCGTCAGGGGCTAACTATGGCTACACCTTC,CASSYGPSGANYGYTF
TRBV15,.,TRBD1,TRBJ1-1,TGTGCCACCAGCAGAGATATAACAGGGGAACAAGCTTTCTTT,CATSRDITGEQAFF
TRBV2,.,.,TRBJ1-5,TGTGCCAGCAGAGGAAGGGGATATAGCAATCAGCCCCAGCATTTT,CASRGRGYSNQPQHF
TRBV10-3,.,TRBD1,TRBJ1-1,TGTGCCATCAGAAGGGGACAGGGGGACGCTGAAGCTTTCTTT,CAIRRGQGDAEAFF
TRBV2,.,TRBD2,TRBJ2-3,TGTGCCAGCAGTGAAAGGGACTATCCGTGGAGCACAGATACGCAGTATTTT,CASSERDYPWSTDTQYF
TRBV2,.,.,TRBJ2-1,TGTGCCAGCAGTGATCCACAGGGGGGGTTACACAATGAGCAGTTCTTC,CASSDPQGGLHNEQFF
TRBV18,once,.,TRBJ2-7,TGTGCCAGCTCACCCCCGGCAGGGCCCGAGCAGTACTTC,CASSPPAGPEQYF
TRBV5-6,.,TRBD1,TRBJ1-6,TGTGCCAGCAGCTGGACACAGGGGGATTCACCCCTCCACTTT,CASSWTQGDSPLHF
TRBV5-1,.,TRBD2,TRBJ2-3,TGCGCCAGCAGCTGGGGGACTAGCGGGAAAACAGATACGCAGTATTTT,CASSWGTSGKTDTQYF
TRBV4-1,.,TRBD1,TRBJ2-2,TGCGCCAGCAGCTATCCGGGACAGGGGACCGGGGAGCTGTTTTTT,CASSYPGQGTGELFF
TRBV5-1,once,TRBD1,TRBJ2-3,TGCGCCAGCAGCCAAAAGTCGGGACAGGGGGCGCGTACGCAGTATTTT,CASSQKSGQGARTQYF
TRBV6-8,few,TRBD1,TRBJ1-5,TGTGCCAGCAGTTACTCGGGTGACAGGGGCCTCTTGGGCAATCAGCCCCAGCATTTT,CASSYSGDRGLLGNQPQHF
TRBV7-9,.,.,TRBJ1-1,TGTGCCAGCCGAAGCTCGGGGACTGAAGCTTTCTTT,CASRSSGTEAFF
TRBV14,.,TRBD1,TRBJ1-4,TGTGCCAGCAGCCAAGGGACAGGAGCAACTAATGAAAAACTGTTTTTT,CASSQGTGATNEKLFF
TRBV4-1,few,.,TRBJ1-5,TGCGCCAGCAGCCAAGATATCAGTAGCAATCAGCCCCAGCATTTT,CASSQDISSNQPQHF
TRBV4-2,.,.,TRBJ2-7,TGTGCCAGCAGCCCCGGGGGACCCTACGAGCAGTACTTC,CASSPGGPYEQYF
TRBV7-8,few,TRBD1,TRBJ1-2,TGTGCCAGCAGCCTAGGACAGGGATTTAACTATGGCTACACCTTC,CASSLGQGFNYGYTF